The clone carrying this T cell receptor (beta chain) was detected only a few times. Its antigen remains unknown. This entry comes from a study of early T cells in non-severe SARS-CoV-2 infection. Broader study findings: VDJdb matching, biased toward anti-spike CD8 responses, missed private and CD4 specificities.

Unmatched junction bases numbered 4, after V lost 2 bases and J lost 5 bases. CDR3 length: 15 residues. Per the germline V gene, CDR1 is MDHEN and CDR2 is SYDVKM. Individual cDNA molecules each received unique molecular identifiers attached to them. TCRdb re-called the 5' RACE reads with MiXCR, one entry per CDR3 protein. The sample lists just under 90,000 distinct CDR3 sequences, approximately 15% seen once, with 5.5% to 8% in the top ten. This receptor was identified in an adult who was a healthcare worker with PCR-confirmed SARS-CoV-2 infection or an uninfected control (not recorded which). What was sequenced was whole blood. J is TRBJ2-5 and V is TRBV28; 11 bases are shared with TRBD2. The CDR3 region has the DNA TGTGCCAGCAGTTTACTAGCGGGAGGCAGGGAGACCCAGTACTTC. Translating it yields CASSLLAGGRETQYF.